This entry describes one T cell receptor (beta chain). The antigen this receptor binds is unknown. No quality values exist for individual bases; no much larger clone is one base distant. In the prospective study, participants were 18 to 89 years old, resided in about two dozen geographic areas of the United States, and were enrolled through a virtual design. In the prospective study, cohorts were assigned on the basis of participant-reported clinical history obtained from a screening survey and a study questionnaire. Recovered participants in ImmuneRACE Cohort 3 were defined by two consecutive negative NP/OP PCR tests, clearance by a healthcare professional, or resolution of symptoms. Mobile phlebotomists in the prospective study collected whole blood, serum and a nasopharyngeal or oropharyngeal swab from every participant. Additional blood draws and questionnaires over an approximately 2-month period could optionally be provided by prospective study participants. Prospective study blood samples were shipped either frozen or at room temperature before DNA extraction.

The data are from a study of blood T cell repertoires in COVID-19 (dated by TCRdb to 2018 to 2021). About the full investigation: Samples covering the acute and convalescent phases of COVID-19 were provided by collaborators in the United States, Italy and Spain. The prospective study material was composed of cDNA or gDNA derived from T cells, B-cell-depleted T cells, or PBMCs. The dataset comprised deeply sampled blood TCRbeta repertoires from subjects exposed to, actively infected with, or recovered from COVID-19. Where available, HLA class I and class II types were taken from metadata supplied by the sample provider and were not determined by assay-based typing. The repertoires were made available in a free public database intended to serve as a resource for research on the immune response to SARS-CoV-2. The samples were drawn from the first 160 participants of the ongoing ImmuneRACE study and from 1,200 or so subjects provided by 6 global collaborators. The sample metadata nearly always contained a de-identified subject ID, COVID-19 status, age in years and sex.

TCRbeta CDR3 regions were amplified from genomic DNA using the immunoSEQ Assay, a bias-controlled multiplex PCR. As for the authors' bioinformatics: The number of nucleated cells in each sample was estimated from the amplification of reference gene primers within the assay. To quantify the absolute abundance of each unique TCRbeta CDR3 rearrangement, sequence reads were collapsed and filtered. For each sample, productive Simpson clonality was calculated as the square root of Simpson's diversity index across productive rearrangements. TCRdb re-hosts the immuneACCESS table, in-frame sequences only. Its copies lack some clones; in the studies checked, an unresolved V gene accounts for under half of them, and the cause for the rest is not known. The D gene and trimming were derived from the DNA, and the V and J assignments and clone size from that table. Across this sample there are about 250,000 clones, with 80% to 90% seen only once. The ten biggest clones cover 3.5% to 5.5% of the sample.

Study-wide findings and limitations: How much clinical and demographic metadata was included differed by source and by participant, and the metadata was provided uncurated.

Looking up the germline V gene (reference sequence) yields CDR1 GTSNPN and CDR2 SVGIG. Trimming takes 5 bases from V and 0 bases from J, and the germline ends sit 14 bases apart. The CDR3, cysteine through phenylalanine, is 15 amino acids long. Only CDR3 DNA remains: 45 bases, in frame from the first base. Sequencing input: PBMCs or T cells enriched from blood (not recorded which). The chain employs TRBV30 and TRBJ1-3; the D gene remains uncertain. The clonotype was recovered from a woman aged 25 to 45 who had recovered from COVID-19. The nucleotides are TGTGCCTGGTACAGCTTTTTTAACTCTGGAAACACCATATATTTT. This codes for CAWYSFFNSGNTIYF.